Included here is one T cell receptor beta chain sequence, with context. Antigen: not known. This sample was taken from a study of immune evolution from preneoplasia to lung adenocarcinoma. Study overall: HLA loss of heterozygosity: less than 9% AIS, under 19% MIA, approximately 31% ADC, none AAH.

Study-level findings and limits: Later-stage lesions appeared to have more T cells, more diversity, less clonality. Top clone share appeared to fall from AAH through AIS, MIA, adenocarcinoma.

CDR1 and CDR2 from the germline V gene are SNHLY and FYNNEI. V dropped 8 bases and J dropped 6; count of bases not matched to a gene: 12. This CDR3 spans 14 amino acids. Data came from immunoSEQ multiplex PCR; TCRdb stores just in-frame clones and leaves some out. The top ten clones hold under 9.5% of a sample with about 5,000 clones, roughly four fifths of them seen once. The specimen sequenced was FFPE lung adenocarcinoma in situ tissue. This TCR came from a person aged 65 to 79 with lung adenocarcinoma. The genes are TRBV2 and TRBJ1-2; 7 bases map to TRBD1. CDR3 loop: CASLFEQGLNGYTF. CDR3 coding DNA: TGTGCCAGCCTCTTTGAACAGGGGTTAAATGGCTACACCTTC.